This T cell receptor beta chain was retrieved from a study of PD-L1 blockade in urothelial cancer. Study at large: The authors examined blood 3 weeks (second dose) and 6 weeks after treatment start.

The time point: pretreatment peripheral blood. Germline lookup yields CDR1 MNHNS and CDR2 SASEGT. CDR3 length: 16 amino acids. V lost 2 bases and J 11 bases, leaving 22 bases between the germline ends. Spiked synthetic TCR analogs estimated absolute template abundance per PCR. Assay: immunoSEQ multiplex PCR; the TCRdb copy retains only in-frame clones and omits some. Of tens of thousands of clones in the sample, nearly 90% are singletons; the top ten hold 1.5% to 2%. The genes are TRBV6-1 and TRBJ1-5; D gene ambiguous. Specimen: PBMCs, collected around atezolizumab (anti-PD-L1) treatment. This clonotype was obtained from a man between 60 and 75 years old with urothelial cancer. CDR3 protein: CASSEYGGVGVSAQHF. Here the CDR3 DNA reads TGTGCCAGCAGTGAATATGGCGGGGTGGGAGTCTCAGCCCAGCATTTT.